A selection of T cell receptor beta chains follows, all from one sample in a study of cytomegalovirus exposure and HLA in healthy donors. TCRdb keeps only in-frame clones here, not all; method: immunoSEQ multiplex PCR. The sample totals roughly 71,000 clones. Input material: PBMCs. The receptors were gathered from a woman between 40 and 50 years old in good health and CMV-seropositive. CDR3s include the opening cysteine and the closing phenylalanine or tryptophan. A D gene is named only where the DNA matches it firmly.

>TRBJ1-4|TRBD1|TRBV6-5
CASCDRGREKLFF
TGTGCCAGCTGTGACAGGGGGCGTGAAAAACTGTTTTTT
>TRBJ1-2|.|TRBV27
CASSLSATVYGYTF
TGTGCCAGCAGTTTATCAGCTACCGTCTATGGCTACACCTTC
>TRBJ2-7|.|TRBV18
CASSSPDKTNEQYF
TGTGCCAGCTCATCGCCGGACAAGACAAACGAGCAGTACTTC
>TRBJ1-2|.|TRBV28
CASSWMTPRGYGYTF
TGTGCCAGCAGTTGGATGACACCCAGAGGGTATGGCTACACCTTC
>TRBJ1-3|TRBD1|TRBV7-9
CASSSLRTGGKGNTIYF
TGTGCCAGCAGCTCACTCCGGACAGGGGGCAAAGGAAACACCATATATTTT
>TRBJ1-1|.|TRBV27
CASSGIARTEAFF
TGTGCCAGCAGCGGGATAGCGCGCACTGAAGCTTTCTTT
>TRBJ2-7|.|TRBV6-1
CASSEAGRGYEQYF
TGTGCCAGCAGTGAAGCTGGCCGGGGTTACGAGCAGTACTTC
>TRBJ2-7|.|TRBV15
CATSRGLARGSYEQYF
TGTGCCACCAGCAGAGGGCTAGCTAGAGGGTCCTACGAGCAGTACTTC
>TRBJ1-2|.|TRBV19
CASNAVSGYGYTF
TGTGCCAGTAATGCGGTCTCGGGCTATGGCTACACCTTC
>TRBJ2-5|.|TRBV18
CASSPGAGETQYF
TGTGCCAGCTCACCAGGGGCCGGAGAGACCCAGTACTTC
>TRBJ2-1|TRBD2|TRBV19
CASTSGRAPLNEQFF
TGTGCCAGTACTAGCGGGAGGGCCCCGTTAAATGAGCAGTTCTTC
>TRBJ2-2|TRBD2|TRBV9
CASSVLLAGEKTGELFF
TGTGCCAGCAGCGTCCTTTTAGCGGGAGAAAAAACCGGGGAGCTGTTTTTT
>TRBJ2-7|TRBD1|TRBV19
CASQEQGAHEQYF
TGTGCCAGCCAAGAACAGGGGGCCCACGAGCAGTACTTC
>TRBJ2-7|TRBD1|TRBV10-3
CATTPLAGQVADYEQYF
TGTGCCACCACACCCCTTGCTGGACAGGTCGCGGACTACGAGCAGTACTTC
>TRBJ1-5|TRBD1|TRBV5-1
CASSPGQLYSNQPQHF
TGCGCCAGCAGCCCGGGACAGTTGTATAGCAATCAGCCCCAGCATTTT
>TRBJ2-7|TRBD2|TRBV29-1
CSARLAAGVYEQYF
TGCAGCGCCCGACTAGCGGCCGGAGTTTACGAGCAGTACTTC
>TRBJ2-1|TRBD2|TRBV4-2
CAGSHRPMTSGRSSSYNEQFF
TGTGCCGGCAGCCACCGCCCCATGACTAGCGGGAGGTCCAGCTCCTACAATGAGCAGTTCTTC